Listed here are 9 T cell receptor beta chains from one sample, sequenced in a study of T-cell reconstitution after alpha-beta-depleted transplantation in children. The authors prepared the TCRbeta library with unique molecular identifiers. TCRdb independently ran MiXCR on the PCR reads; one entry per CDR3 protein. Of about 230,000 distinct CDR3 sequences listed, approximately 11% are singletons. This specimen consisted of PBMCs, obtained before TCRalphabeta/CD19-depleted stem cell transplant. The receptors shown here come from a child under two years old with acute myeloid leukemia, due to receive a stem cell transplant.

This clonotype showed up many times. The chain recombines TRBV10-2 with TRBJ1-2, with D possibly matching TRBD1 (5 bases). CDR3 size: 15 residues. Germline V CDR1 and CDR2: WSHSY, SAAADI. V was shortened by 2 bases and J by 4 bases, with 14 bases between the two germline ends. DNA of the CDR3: TGCGCCAGCAGTGAGGGGGTGGGGCGGAGCTATGGCTACACCTTC. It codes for CASSEGVGRSYGYTF.

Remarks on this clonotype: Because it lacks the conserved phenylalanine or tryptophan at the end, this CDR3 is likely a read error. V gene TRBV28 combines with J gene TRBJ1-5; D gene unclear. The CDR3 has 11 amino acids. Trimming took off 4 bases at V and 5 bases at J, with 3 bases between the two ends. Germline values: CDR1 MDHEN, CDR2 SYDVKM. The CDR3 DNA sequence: TGTGCCAGCAGTTCTGATCAGCCCCAGCATTCT. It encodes CASSSDQPQHS.

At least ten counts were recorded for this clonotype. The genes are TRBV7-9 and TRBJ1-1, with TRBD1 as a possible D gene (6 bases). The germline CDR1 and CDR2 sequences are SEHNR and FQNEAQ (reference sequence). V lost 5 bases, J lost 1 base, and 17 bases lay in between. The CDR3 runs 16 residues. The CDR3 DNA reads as TGTGCCAGCAGCCCAGGTCCGGGACAAAGGAACACTGAAGCTTTCTTT. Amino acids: CASSPGPGQRNTEAFF.

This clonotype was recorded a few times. The CDR3: CASSPTGEVTEAFF. The CDR3 DNA reads as TGTGCCAGCTCACCGACAGGGGAGGTAACTGAAGCTTTCTTT. The chain joins TRBV18 to TRBJ1-1; 8 bases are shared with TRBD1. V trimming: 3 bases; J trimming: 5 bases; junction bases outside the gene matches: 5. This CDR3 is 14 amino acids long. Germline lookup yields CDR1 KGHSH and CDR2 LQKENI.

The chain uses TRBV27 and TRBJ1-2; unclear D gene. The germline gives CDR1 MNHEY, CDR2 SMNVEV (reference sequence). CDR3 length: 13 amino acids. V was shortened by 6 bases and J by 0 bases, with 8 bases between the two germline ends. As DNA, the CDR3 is TGTGCCAGCAGCCAGACTACTAACTATGGCTACACCTTC. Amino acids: CASSQTTNYGYTF.

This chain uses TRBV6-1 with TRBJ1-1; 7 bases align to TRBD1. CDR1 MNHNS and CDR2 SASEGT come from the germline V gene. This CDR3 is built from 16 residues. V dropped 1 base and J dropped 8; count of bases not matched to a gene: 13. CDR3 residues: CASSEVGGTVSTEAFF. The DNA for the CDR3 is TGTGCCAGCAGTGAAGTAGGAGGGACAGTGAGCACCGAAGCTTTCTTT.

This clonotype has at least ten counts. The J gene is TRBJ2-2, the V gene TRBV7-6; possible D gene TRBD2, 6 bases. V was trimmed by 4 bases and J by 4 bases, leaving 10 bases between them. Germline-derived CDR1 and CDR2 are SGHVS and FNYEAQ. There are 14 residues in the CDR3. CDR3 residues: CASSWRAVTGELFF. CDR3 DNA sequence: TGTGCCAGCAGCTGGAGGGCGGTCACCGGGGAGCTGTTTTTT.

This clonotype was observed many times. The CDR3 DNA reads as TGTGCCAGCAGCCCCGTCCCGAGGGCGACCTACGAGCAGTACTTC. It is translated as CASSPVPRATYEQYF. The J gene is TRBJ2-7, the V gene TRBV7-2; possibly TRBD2 for D (5 bases). Trimming shortened V by 5 bases and J by 2 bases, and 16 bases separated the two germline ends. The germline V gene encodes CDR1 SGHTA and CDR2 FQGNSA. CDR3 length equals 15 residues.

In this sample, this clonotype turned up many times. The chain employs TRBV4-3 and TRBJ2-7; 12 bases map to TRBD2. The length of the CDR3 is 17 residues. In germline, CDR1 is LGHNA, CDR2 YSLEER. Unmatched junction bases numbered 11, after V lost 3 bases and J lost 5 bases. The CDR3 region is CASSQNGLTSGRHEQYF. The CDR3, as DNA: TGCGCCAGCAGCCAGAATGGTCTGACTAGCGGGAGACACGAGCAGTACTTC.